This T cell receptor beta chain was captured by sequencing in a study of shared clonotypes between healthy human individuals. The CDR3 sequence is 15 residues long. V was pared by 1 base and J by 6 bases, with 13 bases between. CDR1 and CDR2 (germline): SGDLS, YYNGEE. Study-wide results and limits: Depth was large, yet rarefaction showed that sorted-subset sequencing was incomplete. Limited genetic and exposure-history diversity came from having few donors.

A remark on this clone: What it binds is not known.

For each subset, genomic DNA was distributed in equal portions over several immunoSEQ plates. The data were produced by immunoSEQ multiplex PCR, yet TCRdb's version contains in-frame clones alone and is incomplete. This sample yields roughly 700,000 clones, of which less than 95% are seen a single time; about 33% belongs to the top ten. With CCR7-negative CD45RA+ TemRA cells, CD45RO+ cells were combined in CD8 memory. The chain employs TRBV9 and TRBJ2-2; D is perhaps TRBD1 (6 bases). This sequence originates from a man between 18 and 35 years old in good health. Some clones in this sample may be carry-over from other donors' samples. Sequencing input: memory CD8+ T cells from PBMCs. Noted subset: CD45RO+ cells pooled with CCR7-negative TemRA cells. This CDR3 is CASSVTGSYAGELFF. For the CDR3, the DNA is TGTGCCAGCAGCGTAACAGGGTCGTATGCCGGGGAGCTGTTTTTT.